These T cell receptor beta chains were read from a single sample in a study of blood T cell repertoires in COVID-19. Data came from immunoSEQ multiplex PCR; TCRdb stores just in-frame clones and leaves some out. This sample has about 32,000 clones, with roughly 85% found just once. The specimen was peripheral blood. All receptors come from a woman older than 75 with active or convalescent COVID-19. The conserved cysteine and the conserved F or W are not part of the CDR3 here. The order of the fields is V gene, J gene, CDR3 protein.

V gene: TRBV6-5; J gene: TRBJ2-7; CDR3 protein: ASRPGAGGQYEQY
V gene: TRBV6-6; J gene: TRBJ1-2; CDR3 protein: ASSARGQGIDGYT
V gene: TRBV5-8; J gene: TRBJ2-7; CDR3 protein: ASREAETPSSYEQY
V gene: TRBV24-1; J gene: TRBJ2-3; CDR3 protein: ATSGGRHRTDTQY
V gene: TRBV5-3; J gene: TRBJ2-7; CDR3 protein: ARSLACPQDYEQY
V gene: TRBV24-1; J gene: TRBJ2-1; CDR3 protein: ATSGGGGRYEQF
V gene: TRBV7-3; J gene: TRBJ1-6; CDR3 protein: ASSLGTSGVSPLH
V gene: TRBV18; J gene: TRBJ1-2; CDR3 protein: ASSPEGDYGYT
V gene: TRBV7-2; J gene: TRBJ2-1; CDR3 protein: ASKKREGRNEQF
V gene: TRBV5-4; J gene: TRBJ1-1; CDR3 protein: ASSLDRLGTEAF
V gene: TRBV7-8; J gene: TRBJ1-6; CDR3 protein: ASSPGTSYSPLH
V gene: TRBV19; J gene: TRBJ2-2; CDR3 protein: ASTTGYGELF
V gene: TRBV23-1; J gene: TRBJ1-3; CDR3 protein: ASSQPLSSGNTIY
V gene: TRBV7-2; J gene: TRBJ2-7; CDR3 protein: ASSLGGTSSYEQY
V gene: TRBV29-1; J gene: TRBJ2-6; CDR3 protein: SVEGGLSGANVLT
V gene: TRBV7-6; J gene: TRBJ2-1; CDR3 protein: ASSLRGTQSSYNEQF
V gene: TRBV28; J gene: TRBJ1-2; CDR3 protein: ASSPTDRDYYGYT
V gene: TRBV4-2; J gene: TRBJ2-7; CDR3 protein: ASSQDQDRGGYEQY
V gene: TRBV9; J gene: TRBJ2-7; CDR3 protein: ASSSRTNSYEQY
V gene: TRBV6-6; J gene: TRBJ2-1; CDR3 protein: ASSYRASTVGNEQF
V gene: TRBV7-2; J gene: TRBJ1-6; CDR3 protein: ASSRTAVSYNSPLH
V gene: TRBV19; J gene: TRBJ1-5; CDR3 protein: ASSPRTGKNQPQH
V gene: TRBV7-2; J gene: TRBJ2-7; CDR3 protein: ASSLAGGSHEQY
V gene: TRBV2; J gene: TRBJ2-7; CDR3 protein: ASSKDRGQWDEQY
V gene: TRBV7-9; J gene: TRBJ2-2; CDR3 protein: ASSSLPGQGLGNTGELF
V gene: TRBV6-6; J gene: TRBJ1-2; CDR3 protein: ASFSGLNYGYT
V gene: TRBV5-1; J gene: TRBJ1-2; CDR3 protein: ASSLGAAYGYT
V gene: TRBV28; J gene: TRBJ2-7; CDR3 protein: ASTPPGQAYEQY
V gene: TRBV6-5; J gene: TRBJ2-3; CDR3 protein: ASRRTLTSTDTQY
V gene: TRBV5-1; J gene: TRBJ2-7; CDR3 protein: ASSLGLAGVDEQY
V gene: TRBV27; J gene: TRBJ2-4; CDR3 protein: ASSSGKNIQY
V gene: TRBV4-3; J gene: TRBJ2-5; CDR3 protein: ASSQDGVHPVGTQY
V gene: TRBV29-1; J gene: TRBJ1-1; CDR3 protein: SVEGAGPRRGAF
V gene: TRBV7-3; J gene: TRBJ1-1; CDR3 protein: ASSLLAGQTEAF
V gene: TRBV19; J gene: TRBJ2-7; CDR3 protein: ASSIAGVDYYEQY
V gene: TRBV6-5; J gene: TRBJ2-5; CDR3 protein: ASSYSAARGETQY
V gene: TRBV9; J gene: TRBJ2-3; CDR3 protein: ASSVAFSLGGDTQY
V gene: TRBV7-9; J gene: TRBJ2-7; CDR3 protein: ASSSQGAEQY
V gene: TRBV5-1; J gene: TRBJ2-1; CDR3 protein: ASSPGETYNEQF
V gene: TRBV2; J gene: TRBJ2-5; CDR3 protein: ASSPNGGAVLQETQY
V gene: TRBV2; J gene: TRBJ2-7; CDR3 protein: ASSGRAGRY
V gene: TRBV18; J gene: TRBJ2-1; CDR3 protein: ASSPTGVTYNEQF
V gene: TRBV11-2; J gene: TRBJ2-3; CDR3 protein: ASSATSGGRSTDTQY
V gene: TRBV6-5; J gene: TRBJ2-7; CDR3 protein: ASSYGVASSYEQY
V gene: TRBV27; J gene: TRBJ2-3; CDR3 protein: ASSPGWISTDTQY
V gene: TRBV11-3; J gene: TRBJ1-1; CDR3 protein: ASSAGGPGQANTEAF
V gene: TRBV14; J gene: TRBJ2-1; CDR3 protein: ASRPTGTNYNEQF
V gene: TRBV7-2; J gene: TRBJ2-3; CDR3 protein: ASSWGGGSVDTQY
V gene: TRBV3-1/TRBV3-2; J gene: TRBJ1-3; CDR3 protein: ASSQPGPGNTIY
V gene: TRBV7-6; J gene: TRBJ1-6; CDR3 protein: ASSLSGQGSSYNSPLH
V gene: TRBV3-1/TRBV3-2; J gene: TRBJ1-2; CDR3 protein: ASSLLRQGSGYT
V gene: TRBV11-1; J gene: TRBJ1-2; CDR3 protein: ANPKRRGSYGYT
V gene: TRBV28; J gene: TRBJ1-2; CDR3 protein: ASSTEDSFNYGYT
V gene: TRBV30; J gene: TRBJ1-6; CDR3 protein: AWSRRAGGGNSPLH
V gene: TRBV28; J gene: TRBJ1-2; CDR3 protein: ASLYLQGRSYGYT
V gene: TRBV27; J gene: TRBJ1-1; CDR3 protein: ASSLGGANTEAF
V gene: TRBV6-5; J gene: TRBJ1-3; CDR3 protein: ASSPGRAGNTIY
V gene: TRBV10-3; J gene: TRBJ2-3; CDR3 protein: ATGGGAPTDTQY
V gene: TRBV7-8; J gene: TRBJ2-3; CDR3 protein: ASRPDRGQGTDTQY
V gene: TRBV7-2; J gene: TRBJ1-5; CDR3 protein: ASSLTDNQPQH